The following is a TCR beta chain sequence with its context. As yet, its antigen is unknown. This entry is derived from a study of brain T cells in children with intractable seizures. Study results and caveats: Pre- and post-surgery blood differed in depth, so pre-surgery absences may be undersampling.

This CDR3 comprises 14 residues. Germline values: CDR1 LGHDT, CDR2 YNNKEL (reference sequence). Trimming removed 4 bases at V and 10 bases at J, with 16 bases between. The assay was immunoSEQ multiplex PCR, and TCRdb's table has in-frame clones only and misses some. The table shows 110,000 or so clones, with 90% to 95% occurring only once. The sample was peripheral blood, taken at surgery. The rearrangement links TRBV3-1 (or the pseudogene TRBV3-2) to TRBJ1-4; D uncertain. This receptor was identified in a boy less than two years old with hemimegalencephaly and intractable seizures. The CDR3 loop reads CASSPPLREGKLFF. CDR3 coding DNA: TGTGCCAGCAGCCCCCCTCTACGAGAGGGAAAACTGTTTTTT.